This T cell receptor (beta chain) was sequenced in a study of human T cells and chemical hapten exposure. This clonotype was recorded many times. Time point denoted: patch test 2, 6 weeks after DPC sensitization. Treatment denoted: therapeutic diphenylcyclopropenone sensitization with weekly scalp DPC. The CDR3 runs to 14 residues. Germline V gene lookup returns CDR1 LGHNA and CDR2 YNFKEQ. V was pared by 0 bases and J by 5 bases, with 10 bases between. TCRdb recomputed calls from the RACE reads with MiXCR, one row per CDR3 protein. In the table there are 360,000 or so distinct CDR3 sequences, around 6% of which are singletons.

The specimen comprised whole blood, sampled in connection with sensitization to the hapten diphenylcyclopropenone (DPC). V and J are TRBV4-2 and TRBJ1-2; tentative D call: TRBD1 (5 bases). This clonotype originated in a woman between 18 and 29 years old with alopecia areata. Some clones in this sample may be carry-over from other donors' samples. In DNA, the CDR3 is TGTGCCAGCAGCCAAGAGACAGTTACTTATGGCTACACCTTC. Translating gives CASSQETVTYGYTF.